The following is a T cell receptor (beta chain) sequence with its context. Using immunoSEQ multiplex PCR, the repertoire was profiled, and TCRdb retains in-frame clones only, with some absent. The sample carries around 84,000 clones, 83% recorded once. This CDR3 is 14 amino acids long. The V and J ends lost 4 bases and 8 bases respectively, with 17 bases between them. CDR1 and CDR2 from the germline V gene are LGHNA and YSLEER. The data were taken from a study of ipilimumab plus nivolumab after autologous stem cell transplantation. This clonotype was sampled from a male donor with diffuse large B-cell lymphoma. Sequenced here: PBMCs, sampled in a trial of ipilimumab plus nivolumab as post-transplant consolidation. This rearrangement joins TRBV4-3 to TRBJ1-2, with TRBD1 as a possible D gene (6 bases). CDR3 nucleotide sequence: TGCGCCAGCAGCCCCCGCAGGGGAACATTCGGCTACACCTTC. Residues: CASSPRRGTFGYTF.